What follows describes a single TCR beta chain. Its matching antigen is unknown. A much more abundant neighbour one base away suggests this may be a read error. Three rounds of nested PCR, following a modified ARM-PCR protocol, produced the TCRbeta library. TCRdb recomputed calls from the multiplex PCR reads with MiXCR, one row per CDR3 protein. The sample shows 80,000 to 130,000 distinct CDR3 sequences, about 60% of them seen only once. This record comes from a study of tumor and adjacent non-tumor tissue in lung cancer. For the study at large: The cohort had around twelve adenocarcinoma, 2 squamous cell and 1 small cell patients. Study results and limitations: Compared with tumor, normal lung showed significantly lower TCR diversity.

No cell sorting was done before RNA was extracted from the tissue. Distant lung tissue was collected more than 3 cm away from the tumor edge. The source of this sequence is a man aged 25 to 45 with non-small cell lung cancer. Sequencing input: distant non-tumor lung tissue.

CDR3: CASSGNTGVVHEQFF. The CDR3 nucleotides are TGTGCCAGCAGTGGGAATACAGGGGTCGTGCATGAGCAGTTCTTC. The chain joins TRBV6-1 to TRBJ2-1; 7 bases match TRBD1. Trimming removed 4 bases from V and 8 bases from J; junction bases left unmatched: 11. CDR3 size: 15 residues. The germline gives CDR1 MNHNS, CDR2 SASEGT.